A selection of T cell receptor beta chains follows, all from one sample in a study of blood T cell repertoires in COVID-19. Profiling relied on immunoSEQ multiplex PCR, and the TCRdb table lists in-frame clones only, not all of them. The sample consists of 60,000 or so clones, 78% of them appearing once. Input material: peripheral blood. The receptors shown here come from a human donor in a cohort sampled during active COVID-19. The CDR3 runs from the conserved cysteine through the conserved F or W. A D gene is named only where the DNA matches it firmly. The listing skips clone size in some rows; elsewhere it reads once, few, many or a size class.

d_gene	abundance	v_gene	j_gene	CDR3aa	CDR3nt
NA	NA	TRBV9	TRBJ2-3	CASSVVRGEGTDTQYF	TGTGCCAGCAGCGTAGTACGAGGGGAGGGCACAGATACGCAGTATTTT
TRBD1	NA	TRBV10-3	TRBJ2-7	CAISERQGAYEQYF	TGTGCCATCAGTGAGCGCCAGGGGGCTTACGAGCAGTACTTC
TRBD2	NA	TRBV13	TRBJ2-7	CASSLGGLAGDEQYF	TGTGCCAGCAGCTTAGGGGGACTAGCGGGAGACGAGCAGTACTTC
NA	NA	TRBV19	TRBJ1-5	CASSGGAELYQPQHF	TGTGCCAGTAGTGGGGGGGCTGAGCTTTATCAGCCCCAGCATTTT
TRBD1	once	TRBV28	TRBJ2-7	CASRRTGGSYEQYF	TGTGCCAGCAGACGGACAGGGGGCTCCTACGAGCAGTACTTC
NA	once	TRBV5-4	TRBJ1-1	CASSPGRGGTEAFF	TGTGCCAGCAGCCCCGGCAGAGGTGGGACTGAAGCTTTCTTT
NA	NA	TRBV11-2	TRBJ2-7	CASSPADEQYF	TGTGCCAGCAGCCCAGCGGACGAGCAGTACTTC
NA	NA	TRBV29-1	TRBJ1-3	CSVANSGNTIYF	TGCAGCGTTGCCAACTCTGGAAACACCATATATTTT
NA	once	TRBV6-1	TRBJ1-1	CASSEAQRSEAFF	TGTGCCAGCAGTGAAGCACAGCGGAGTGAAGCTTTCTTT
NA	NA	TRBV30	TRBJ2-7	CAWSVGGTYEQYF	TGTGCCTGGAGTGTCGGCGGGACCTACGAGCAGTACTTC
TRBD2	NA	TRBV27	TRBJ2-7	CASGWTSDSYEQYF	TGTGCCAGCGGATGGACTAGTGACTCTTACGAGCAGTACTTC
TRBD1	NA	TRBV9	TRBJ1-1	CASSAPGGLNTEAFF	TGTGCCAGCAGCGCCCCAGGGGGGCTTAACACTGAAGCTTTCTTT
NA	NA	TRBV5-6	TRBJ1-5	CASSLWGGSQPQHF	TGTGCCAGCAGCTTGTGGGGGGGCAGTCAGCCCCAGCATTTT
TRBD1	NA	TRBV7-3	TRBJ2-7	CASSWGQGVSREQYF	TGTGCCAGCAGCTGGGGACAGGGGGTGTCTCGAGAGCAGTACTTC
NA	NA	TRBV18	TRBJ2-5	CASSPKRLGEETQYF	TGTGCCAGCTCACCAAAGCGCCTAGGTGAAGAGACCCAGTACTTC
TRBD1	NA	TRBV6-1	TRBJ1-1	CASSDSGQGNTEAFF	TGTGCCAGCAGTGATAGCGGACAGGGGAACACTGAAGCTTTCTTT
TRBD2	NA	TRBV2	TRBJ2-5	CASSGISGGAETQYF	TGTGCCAGCAGTGGGATTAGCGGGGGGGCGGAGACCCAGTACTTC
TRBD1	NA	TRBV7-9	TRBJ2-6	CASSARQGAPTLGANVLTF	TGTGCCAGCAGCGCCCGACAGGGGGCTCCCACCCTCGGGGCCAACGTCCTGACTTTC
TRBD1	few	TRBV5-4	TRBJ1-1	CASSSGQGWNTEAFF	TGTGCCAGCAGCAGTGGACAGGGGTGGAACACTGAAGCTTTCTTT
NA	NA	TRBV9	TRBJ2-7	CASSVVDGGPSYEQYF	TGTGCCAGCAGCGTAGTGGACGGGGGACCCTCCTACGAGCAGTACTTC
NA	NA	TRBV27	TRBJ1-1	CASSPGRMNTEAFF	TGTGCCAGCAGCCCGGGAAGAATGAACACTGAAGCTTTCTTT
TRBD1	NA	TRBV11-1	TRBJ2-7	CASSLVSGTGNYEQYF	TGTGCCAGCAGCTTAGTCTCGGGGACAGGGAATTACGAGCAGTACTTC
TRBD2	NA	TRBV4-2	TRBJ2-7	CASSQEVLGAGLSYEQYF	TGTGCCAGCAGCCAAGAGGTCTTGGGAGCGGGGCTCTCCTACGAGCAGTACTTC
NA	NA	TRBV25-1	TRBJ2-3	CASSGSKRSLSIDTQYF	TGTGCCAGCAGTGGAAGCAAGCGGAGCCTTTCGATAGATACGCAGTATTTT
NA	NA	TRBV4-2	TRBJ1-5	CASSQTVHRGQPQHF	TGTGCCAGCAGCCAAACCGTCCACCGAGGTCAGCCCCAGCATTTT
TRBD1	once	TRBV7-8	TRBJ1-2	CASSPTAQGAYYGYTF	TGTGCCAGCAGCCCAACCGCTCAGGGGGCTTACTATGGCTACACCTTC
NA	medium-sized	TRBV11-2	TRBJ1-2	CASSLESRFYGYTF	TGTGCCAGCAGCTTAGAGTCGCGCTTCTATGGCTACACCTTC
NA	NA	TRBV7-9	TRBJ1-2	CASSPTGPNYGYTF	TGTGCCAGCAGCCCGACAGGACCAAACTATGGCTACACCTTC
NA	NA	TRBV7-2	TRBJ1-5	CASSRTRGGSQPQHF	TGTGCCAGCAGCCGCACGAGAGGGGGTAGCCAGCCCCAGCATTTT
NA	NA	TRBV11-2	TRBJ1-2	CASSLDRGTGSNYGYTF	TGTGCCAGCAGCTTAGATCGGGGAACGGGCAGCAACTATGGCTACACCTTC
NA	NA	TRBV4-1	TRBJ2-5	CASSLHPPSGNQETQYF	TGCGCCAGCAGCCTTCACCCCCCCTCGGGTAACCAAGAGACCCAGTACTTC
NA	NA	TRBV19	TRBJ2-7	CASSRPGAYEQYF	TGTGCCAGTAGTAGACCAGGGGCCTACGAGCAGTACTTC
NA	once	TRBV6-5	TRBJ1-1	CASSPLGGTEAFF	TGTGCCAGCAGCCCACTGGGGGGGACTGAAGCTTTCTTT
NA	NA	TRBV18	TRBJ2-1	CASSPLGGSSYNEQFF	TGTGCCAGCTCACCACTTGGGGGGAGCTCCTACAATGAGCAGTTCTTC
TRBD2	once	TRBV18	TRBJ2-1	CASSPPGTSAYNEQFF	TGTGCCAGCTCACCACCCGGGACTAGCGCCTACAATGAGCAGTTCTTC
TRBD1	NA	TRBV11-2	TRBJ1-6	CASSITGGRSPLHF	TGTGCCAGCAGCATTACAGGGGGACGTTCACCCCTCCACTTT
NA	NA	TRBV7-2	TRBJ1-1	CASSPRRQGGTEAFF	TGTGCCAGCAGCCCGAGGCGTCAGGGTGGCACTGAAGCTTTCTTT
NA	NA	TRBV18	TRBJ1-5	CASSITGFEPQHF	TGTGCCAGCTCAATAACAGGGTTTGAGCCCCAGCATTTT
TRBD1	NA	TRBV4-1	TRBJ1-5	CASSGTGNQPQHF	TGCGCCAGCAGTGGGACAGGCAATCAGCCCCAGCATTTT
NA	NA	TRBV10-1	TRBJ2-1	CVRGGGKGYYNEQFF	TGCGTCCGAGGGGGGGGGAAGGGATACTACAATGAGCAGTTCTTC
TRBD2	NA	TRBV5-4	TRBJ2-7	CASSGSGRINEQYF	TGTGCCAGCAGCGGAAGCGGGAGGATCAACGAGCAGTACTTC
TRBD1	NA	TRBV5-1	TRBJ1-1	CASSWREQGAGTEAFF	TGCGCCAGCAGCTGGAGGGAACAGGGGGCGGGCACTGAAGCTTTCTTT
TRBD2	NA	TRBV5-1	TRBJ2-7	CASSLRGLAGGREQYF	TGCGCCAGCAGCTTAAGGGGACTAGCGGGAGGTCGGGAGCAGTACTTC
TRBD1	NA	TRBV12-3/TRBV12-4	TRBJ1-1	CASVKGAGTEAFF	TGTGCCAGTGTTAAGGGGGCTGGAACTGAAGCTTTCTTT
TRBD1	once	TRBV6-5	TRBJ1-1	CASTPGQGRAEAFF	TGTGCCAGCACCCCGGGACAGGGAAGGGCTGAAGCTTTCTTT
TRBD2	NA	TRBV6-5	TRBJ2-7	CASSYGLAGTYEQYF	TGTGCCAGCAGTTACGGGCTAGCGGGTACCTACGAGCAGTACTTC
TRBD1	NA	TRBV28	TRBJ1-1	CASSDREDTEAFF	TGTGCCAGCAGTGACAGGGAAGACACTGAAGCTTTCTTT
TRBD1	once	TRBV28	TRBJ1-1	CASSLDRVKTEAFF	TGTGCCAGCAGTCTAGACAGGGTGAAGACTGAAGCTTTCTTT
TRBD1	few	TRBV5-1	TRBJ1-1	CASSLTGAAPRNTEAFF	TGCGCCAGCAGCTTGACAGGGGCCGCTCCTAGGAACACTGAAGCTTTCTTT
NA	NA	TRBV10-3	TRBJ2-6	CAIGGSSSGANVLTF	TGTGCCATCGGCGGGTCGAGCTCTGGGGCCAACGTCCTGACTTTC
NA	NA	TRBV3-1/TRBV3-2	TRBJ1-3	CASSQVPDGDSGNTIYF	TGTGCCAGCAGCCAAGTTCCCGACGGAGACTCTGGAAACACCATATATTTT
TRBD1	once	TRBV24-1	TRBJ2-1	CATSDSTGEPYNEQFF	TGTGCCACCAGTGATTCGACAGGGGAGCCCTACAATGAGCAGTTCTTC
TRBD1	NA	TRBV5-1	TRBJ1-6	CASRDTDRLKRGNSPLHF	TGCGCCAGCAGAGATACGGACAGGCTAAAGAGGGGGAATTCACCCCTCCACTTT